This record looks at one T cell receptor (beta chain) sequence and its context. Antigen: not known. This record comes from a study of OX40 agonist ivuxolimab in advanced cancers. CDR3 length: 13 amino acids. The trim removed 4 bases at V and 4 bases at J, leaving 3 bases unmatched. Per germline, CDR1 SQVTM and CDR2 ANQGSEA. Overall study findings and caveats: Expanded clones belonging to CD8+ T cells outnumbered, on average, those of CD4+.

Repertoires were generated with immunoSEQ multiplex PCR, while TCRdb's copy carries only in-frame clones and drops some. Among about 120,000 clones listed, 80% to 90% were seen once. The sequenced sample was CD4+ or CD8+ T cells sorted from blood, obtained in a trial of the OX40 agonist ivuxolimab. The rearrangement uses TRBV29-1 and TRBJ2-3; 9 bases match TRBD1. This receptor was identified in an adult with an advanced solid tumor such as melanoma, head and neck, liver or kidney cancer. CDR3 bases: TGCAGCGTTGGTGACAGGGGGTCAGATACGCAGTATTTT. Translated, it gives CSVGDRGSDTQYF.